This section outlines one T cell receptor beta chain sequence together with its context. The sample is drawn from a study of blood T cell repertoires in COVID-19. Study at large: COVID-19 samples collected from the United States, Italy and Spain covered acute and convalescent phases. In each case, the material was cDNA or gDNA derived from T cells, B-cell-depleted T cells, or PBMCs.

In the original workflow: Quantification of nucleated cells was approximated via reference gene primer amplification. TCRdb keeps only in-frame clones here, not all; method: immunoSEQ multiplex PCR. That table gives V, J and clone size, and the DNA gave D and trimming. The sample comprises over 65,000 clones, about 90% of which are singletons, and approximately 12% rests with the top ten. The ends were cut back, 5 bases at V and 2 bases at J, with 17 bases in the middle. There are 15 residues in the CDR3. The germline gives CDR1 SGHNT, CDR2 YYREEE (reference sequence). The clonotype was recovered from a human donor in a cohort sampled during active COVID-19. The V and J genes are TRBV5-4 and TRBJ2-7, with D perhaps matching TRBD2 (6 bases). The specimen was peripheral blood. The DNA for the CDR3 is TGTGCCAGCAGTCCCTCCGGGTGGGGGGCCTACGAGCAGTACTTC. This sequence encodes CASSPSGWGAYEQYF.